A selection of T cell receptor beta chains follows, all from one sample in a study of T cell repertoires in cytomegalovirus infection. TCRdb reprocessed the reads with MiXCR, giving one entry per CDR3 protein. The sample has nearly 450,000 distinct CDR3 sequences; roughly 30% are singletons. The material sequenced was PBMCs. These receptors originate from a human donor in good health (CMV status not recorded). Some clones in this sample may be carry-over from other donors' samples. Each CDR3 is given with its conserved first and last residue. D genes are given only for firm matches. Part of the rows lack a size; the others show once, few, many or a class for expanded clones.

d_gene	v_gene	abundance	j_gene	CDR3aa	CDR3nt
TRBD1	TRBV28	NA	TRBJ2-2	CASSLFGVFLTGGSTGELFF	TGTGCCAGCAGTTTATTTGGGGTCTTTCTGACAGGGGGCTCCACCGGGGAGCTGTTTTTT
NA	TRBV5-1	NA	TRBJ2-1	CASSLGSRGPFDEQFF	TGCGCCAGCAGCTTGGGCTCGAGGGGTCCGTTCGATGAGCAGTTCTTC
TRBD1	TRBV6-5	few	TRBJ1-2	CASRPGQGTYGYTF	TGTGCCAGCAGGCCGGGACAGGGGACCTATGGCTACACCTTC
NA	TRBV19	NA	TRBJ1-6	CASSMAGVAYNSPLHF	TGTGCCAGTAGTATGGCGGGCGTTGCCTATAATTCACCCCTCCACTTT
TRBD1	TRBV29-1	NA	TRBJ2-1	CSVARDRGLNEQFF	TGCAGCGTTGCCCGGGACAGGGGGCTCAATGAGCAGTTCTTC
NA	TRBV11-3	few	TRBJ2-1	CASSNRDPGEQFF	TGTGCCAGCAGCAACCGGGACCCGGGTGAGCAGTTCTTC
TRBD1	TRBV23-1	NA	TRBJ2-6	CAIRGPGANVLTF	TGCGCCATCAGGGGGCCTGGGGCCAACGTCCTGACTTTC
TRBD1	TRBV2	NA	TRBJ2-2	CASSYPRDRGATGELFF	TGTGCCAGCAGTTACCCGAGGGACAGGGGAGCCACCGGGGAGCTGTTTTTT
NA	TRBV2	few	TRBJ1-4	CASCIRNEKLFF	TGTGCCAGCTGCATCCGGAATGAAAAACTGTTTTTT
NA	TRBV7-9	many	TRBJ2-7	CASATGLREQYF	TGTGCCAGCGCCACGGGCTTGCGCGAGCAGTACTTC
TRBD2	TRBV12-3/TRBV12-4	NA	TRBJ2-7	CASSGLARYEQYF	TGTGCCAGCAGTGGACTAGCGAGATACGAGCAGTACTTC
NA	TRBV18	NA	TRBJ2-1	CASSPWALARQVNEQFF	TGTGCCAGCTCACCCTGGGCGCTAGCGAGGCAAGTAAATGAGCAGTTCTTC
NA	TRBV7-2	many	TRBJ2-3	CASSLLVGGSADTQYF	TGTGCCAGCAGCTTACTTGTTGGGGGAAGCGCAGATACGCAGTATTTT
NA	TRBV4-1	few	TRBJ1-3	CASSQDGFGSSGNTIYF	TGCGCCAGCAGCCAAGATGGTTTCGGGTCTTCTGGAAACACCATATATTTT
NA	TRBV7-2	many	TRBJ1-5	CASSRAGSERNQPQHF	TGTGCCAGCAGCCGAGCGGGGTCGGAACGCAATCAGCCCCAGCATTTT
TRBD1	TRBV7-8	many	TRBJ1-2	CASSLGQSNYGYTF	TGTGCCAGCAGCTTGGGACAGTCTAACTATGGCTACACCTTC
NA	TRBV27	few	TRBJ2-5	CASQRQGRQETQYF	TGTGCCAGCCAAAGGCAGGGACGCCAAGAGACCCAGTACTTC
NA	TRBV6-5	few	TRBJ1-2	CASSYSGYSDYGYTF	TGTGCCAGCAGTTATTCAGGGTATTCCGACTATGGCTACACCTTC
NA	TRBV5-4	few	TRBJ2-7	CASSLEGTYEQYF	TGTGCCAGCAGCTTGGAAGGTACCTACGAGCAGTACTTC
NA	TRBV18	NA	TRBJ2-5	CASSLIEAPETQYF	TGTGCCAGCTCACTGATTGAAGCACCGGAGACCCAGTACTTC
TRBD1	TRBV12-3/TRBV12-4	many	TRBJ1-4	CASSFGQANEKLFF	TGTGCCAGCAGCTTTGGACAGGCGAATGAAAAACTGTTTTTT
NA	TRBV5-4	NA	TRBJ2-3	CASSLTRRGDTQYF	TGTGCCAGCAGCTTGACCCGGCGAGGGGATACGCAGTATTTT
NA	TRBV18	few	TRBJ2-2	CASSPGVLRTGELFF	TGTGCCAGCTCACCAGGGGTCCTGCGTACCGGGGAGCTGTTTTTT
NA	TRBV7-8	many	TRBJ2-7	CASSSGLYEQYF	TGTGCCAGCAGCTCCGGACTCTACGAGCAGTACTTC
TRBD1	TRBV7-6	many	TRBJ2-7	CASSPPKEGQGDEQYF	TGTGCCAGCAGCCCACCGAAAGAGGGACAGGGAGACGAGCAGTACTTC
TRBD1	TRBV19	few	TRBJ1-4	CASTPYRDRVIQEKLFF	TGTGCCAGTACCCCTTACCGGGACAGGGTAATTCAAGAAAAACTGTTTTTT
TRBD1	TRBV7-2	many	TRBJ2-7	CASSSYRGSSYEQYF	TGTGCCAGCAGCTCCTACAGGGGCAGCTCCTACGAGCAGTACTTC
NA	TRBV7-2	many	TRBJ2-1	CASSLVGGAYNEQFF	TGTGCCAGCAGCTTAGTAGGGGGGGCCTACAATGAGCAGTTCTTC
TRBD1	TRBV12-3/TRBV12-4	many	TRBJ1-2	CASIPTRDRGRSSYGYTF	TGTGCCAGCATTCCCACCCGGGACAGGGGGCGGTCTTCCTATGGCTACACCTTC
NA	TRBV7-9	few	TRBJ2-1	CASIPGREVGNEQFF	TGTGCCAGCATTCCCGGGCGCGAGGTTGGAAATGAGCAGTTCTTC
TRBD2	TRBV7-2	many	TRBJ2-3	CASSSLGGGVRTDTQYF	TGTGCCAGCAGCTCCCTGGGTGGGGGGGTACGCACAGATACGCAGTATTTT
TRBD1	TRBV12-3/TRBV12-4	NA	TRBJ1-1	CASTSGEGAAEAFF	TGTGCCAGCACCTCCGGGGAGGGGGCCGCTGAAGCTTTCTTT
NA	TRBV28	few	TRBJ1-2	CASTPIGQVVYGYTF	TGTGCCAGCACGCCCATTGGGCAGGTAGTCTATGGCTACACCTTC
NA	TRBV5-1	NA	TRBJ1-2	CASSLAYYGYTF	TGCGCCAGCAGCTTGGCCTACTATGGCTACACCTTC
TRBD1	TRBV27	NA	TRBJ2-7	CASSLFGQGSPYEQYF	TGTGCCAGCAGTTTATTCGGACAGGGGTCCCCCTACGAGCAGTACTTC
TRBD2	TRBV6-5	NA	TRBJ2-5	CASRRGVQETQYF	TGTGCCAGCAGGCGGGGGGTCCAAGAGACCCAGTACTTC
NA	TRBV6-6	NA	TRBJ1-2	CASSYAQDAGYTF	TGTGCCAGCAGTTACGCGCAGGATGCTGGCTACACCTTC
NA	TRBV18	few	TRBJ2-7	CASSPLRVYEQYF	TGTGCCAGCTCACCACTGAGGGTCTACGAGCAGTACTTC
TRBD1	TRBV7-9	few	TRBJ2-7	CASSLGPGGINEQYF	TGTGCCAGCAGCTTAGGTCCAGGGGGTATCAACGAGCAGTACTTC
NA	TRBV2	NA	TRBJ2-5	CASSVVARETQYF	TGTGCCAGCAGTGTGGTCGCCAGGGAGACCCAGTACTTC
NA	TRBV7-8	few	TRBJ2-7	CASSFRRTENRFYEQYF	TGTGCCAGCAGCTTTCGTAGGACGGAGAATCGTTTCTACGAGCAGTACTTC
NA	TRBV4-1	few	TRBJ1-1	CASSQDPPGPDTEAFF	TGCGCCAGCAGCCAAGACCCACCAGGGCCTGACACTGAAGCTTTCTTT
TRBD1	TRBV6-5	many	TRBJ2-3	CASSPGQGTDTQYF	TGTGCCAGCAGCCCGGGACAGGGCACAGATACGCAGTATTTT
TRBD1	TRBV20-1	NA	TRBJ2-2	CSALDRLRGTGELFF	TGCAGTGCCCTGGACAGGCTTCGGGGAACCGGGGAGCTGTTTTTT
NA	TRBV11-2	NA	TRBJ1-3	CASSSTPGLLSGNTIYF	TGTGCCAGCAGCTCAACCCCAGGACTCCTCTCTGGAAACACCATATATTTT
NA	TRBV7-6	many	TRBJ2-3	CASSLKPGRTRLSTDTQYF	TGTGCCAGCAGCTTGAAACCAGGGAGAACCCGCCTTAGCACAGATACGCAGTATTTT
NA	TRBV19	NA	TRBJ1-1	CASSSRLMVNTEAFF	TGTGCCAGTAGTTCGCGACTTATGGTAAACACTGAAGCTTTCTTT
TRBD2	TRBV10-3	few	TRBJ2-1	CAISSSGGQYNEQFF	TGTGCCATCAGTAGTAGCGGGGGGCAGTACAATGAGCAGTTCTTC
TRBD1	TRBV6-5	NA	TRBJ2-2	CASSWGQGAGELFF	TGTGCCAGCAGTTGGGGACAGGGGGCCGGGGAGCTGTTTTTT
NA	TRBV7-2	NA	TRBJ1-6	CASSLRDIGSPLHF	TGTGCCAGCAGCCTCCGGGACATAGGGTCACCCCTCCACTTT
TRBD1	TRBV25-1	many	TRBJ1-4	CASSPNTPGQTNEKLFF	TGTGCCAGCAGCCCCAATACACCGGGACAGACTAATGAAAAACTGTTTTTT
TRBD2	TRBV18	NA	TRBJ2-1	CASSTTPTGGPQGQFF	TGTGCCAGCTCAACAACCCCAACGGGGGGGCCTCAAGGGCAGTTCTTC